The TCR beta chain described here comes from a study of beta chain features in type 1 diabetes. Study summary: Age, gender, cell numbers and subset yield matched between patients and controls. Whole-study results and caveats: Moderate but significant shortening of TCRB CDR3s was recorded in all four CD4+ subsets from Type 1 diabetes patients. Any HLA-type effect on TCRB rearrangement remained unresolved here. Possibly, sequencing cDNA over-represented cells that had high TCR expression levels.

Every bit of the isolated RNA underwent reverse transcription, so sequencing read expressed TCRB transcripts. TCRdb's table, derived via immunoSEQ multiplex PCR, lists solely in-frame clones and lacks some. The table has around 430,000 clones, 25% to 35% seen once. CDR3 length equals 14 residues. Germline CDR1 reads SGHTA; CDR2 reads FQGNSA. V lost 6 bases and J lost 7, with 16 bases in between. This clone has only a few counts. What it binds is unknown. The receptor comes from a man aged 18 to 29 in good health. V usage is TRBV7-2 and J usage is TRBJ2-1; D may be TRBD1 (5 bases). The sample was naive CD4+ T cells from blood. CDR3: CASSPPLQGNEQFF. As DNA, the CDR3 is TGTGCCAGCAGTCCCCCTCTCCAGGGTAATGAGCAGTTCTTC. The complete variable domain, with remaining parts taken from reference TRBV7-2 and TRBJ2-1, reads GAGVSQSPSNKVTEKGKDVELRCDPISGHTALYWYRQSLGQGLEFLIYFQGNSAPDKSGLPSDRFSAERTGGSVSTLTIQRTQQEDSAVYLCASSPPLQGNEQFFGPGTRLTVL.